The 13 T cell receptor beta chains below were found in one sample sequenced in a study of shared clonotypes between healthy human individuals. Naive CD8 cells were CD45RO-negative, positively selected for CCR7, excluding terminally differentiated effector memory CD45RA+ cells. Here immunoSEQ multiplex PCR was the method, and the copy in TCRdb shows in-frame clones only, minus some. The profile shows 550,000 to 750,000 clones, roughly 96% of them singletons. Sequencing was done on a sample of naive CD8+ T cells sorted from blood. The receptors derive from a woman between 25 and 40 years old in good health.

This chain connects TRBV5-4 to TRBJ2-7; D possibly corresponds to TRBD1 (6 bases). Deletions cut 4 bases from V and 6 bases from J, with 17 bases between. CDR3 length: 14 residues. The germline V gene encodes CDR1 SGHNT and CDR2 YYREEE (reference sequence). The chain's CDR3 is CASSPSGAAGEQYF. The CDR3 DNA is TGTGCCAGCAGCCCCTCAGGGGCCGCAGGCGAGCAGTACTTC.

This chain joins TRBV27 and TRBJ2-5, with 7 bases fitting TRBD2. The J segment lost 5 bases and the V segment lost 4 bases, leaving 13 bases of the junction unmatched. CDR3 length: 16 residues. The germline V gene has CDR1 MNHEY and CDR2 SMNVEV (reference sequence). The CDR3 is CASSSPGLMALETQYF. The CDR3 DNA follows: TGTGCCAGCAGTTCTCCGGGACTAATGGCCCTGGAGACCCAGTACTTC.

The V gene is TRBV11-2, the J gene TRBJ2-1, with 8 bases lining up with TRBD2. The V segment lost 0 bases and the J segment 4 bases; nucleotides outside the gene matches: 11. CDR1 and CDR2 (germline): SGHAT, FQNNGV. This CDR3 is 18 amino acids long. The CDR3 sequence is CASSLDSPVAGPYNEQFF. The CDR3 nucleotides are TGTGCCAGCAGCTTAGATTCGCCCGTAGCGGGACCTTACAATGAGCAGTTCTTC.

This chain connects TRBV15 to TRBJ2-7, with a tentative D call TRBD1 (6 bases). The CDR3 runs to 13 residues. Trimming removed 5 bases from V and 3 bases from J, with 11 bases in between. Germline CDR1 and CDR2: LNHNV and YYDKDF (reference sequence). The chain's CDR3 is CATSPNRVYEQYF. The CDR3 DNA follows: TGTGCCACCAGCCCGAACAGGGTCTACGAGCAGTACTTC.

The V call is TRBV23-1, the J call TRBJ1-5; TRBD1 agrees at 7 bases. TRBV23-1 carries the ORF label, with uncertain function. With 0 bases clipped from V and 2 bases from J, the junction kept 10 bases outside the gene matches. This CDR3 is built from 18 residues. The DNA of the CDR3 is TGCGCCAGCAGTCAATCCTCCAGAGGGGGCGCGGGCAATCAGCCCCAGCATTTT. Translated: CASSQSSRGGAGNQPQHF.

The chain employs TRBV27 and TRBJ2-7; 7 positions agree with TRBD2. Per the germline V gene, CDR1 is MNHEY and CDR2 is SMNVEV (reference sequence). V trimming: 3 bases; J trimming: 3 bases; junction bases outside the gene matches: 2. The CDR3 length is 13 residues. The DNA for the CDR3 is TGTGCCAGCAGTTTTGGACTAGTCTACGAGCAGTACTTC. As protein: CASSFGLVYEQYF.

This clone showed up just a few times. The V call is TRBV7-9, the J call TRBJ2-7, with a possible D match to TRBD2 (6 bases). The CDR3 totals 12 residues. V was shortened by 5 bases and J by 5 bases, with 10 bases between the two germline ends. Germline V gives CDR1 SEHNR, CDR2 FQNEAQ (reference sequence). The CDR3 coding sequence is TGTGCCAGCAGCCTGGGACTCCACGAGCAGTACTTC. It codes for CASSLGLHEQYF. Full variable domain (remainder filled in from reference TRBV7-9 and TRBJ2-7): DTGVSQNPRHKITKRGQNVTFRCDPISEHNRLYWYRQTLGQGPEFLTYFQNEAQLEKSRLLSDRFSAERPKGSFSTLEIQRTEQGDSAMYLCASSLGLHEQYFGPGTRLTVT.

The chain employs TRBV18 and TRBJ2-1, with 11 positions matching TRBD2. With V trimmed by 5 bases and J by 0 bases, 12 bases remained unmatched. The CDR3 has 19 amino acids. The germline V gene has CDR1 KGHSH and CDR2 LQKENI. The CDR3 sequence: CASSTLAGGWKSSYNEQFF. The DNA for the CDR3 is TGTGCCAGCTCAACCCTAGCGGGAGGATGGAAAAGCTCCTACAATGAGCAGTTCTTC. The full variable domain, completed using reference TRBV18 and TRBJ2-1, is NAGVMQNPRHLVRRRGQEARLRCSPMKGHSHVYWYRQLPEEGLKFMVYLQKENIIDESGMPKERFSAEFPKEGPSILRIQQVVRGDSAAYFCASSTLAGGWKSSYNEQFFGPGTRLTVL.

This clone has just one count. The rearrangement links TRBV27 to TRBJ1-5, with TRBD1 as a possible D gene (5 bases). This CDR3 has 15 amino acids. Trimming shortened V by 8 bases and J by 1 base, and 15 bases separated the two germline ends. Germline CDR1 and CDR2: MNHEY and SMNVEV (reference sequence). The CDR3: CASHVGPGSNQPQHF. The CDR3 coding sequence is TGTGCCAGCCACGTGGGGCCTGGGAGCAATCAGCCCCAGCATTTT.

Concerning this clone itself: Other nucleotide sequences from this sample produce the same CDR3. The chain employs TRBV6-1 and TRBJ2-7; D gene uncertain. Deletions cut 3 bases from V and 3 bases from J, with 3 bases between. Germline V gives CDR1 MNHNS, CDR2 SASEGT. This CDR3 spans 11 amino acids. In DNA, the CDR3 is TGTGCCAGCAGTGAGTACTACGAGCAGTACTTC. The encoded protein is CASSEYYEQYF.

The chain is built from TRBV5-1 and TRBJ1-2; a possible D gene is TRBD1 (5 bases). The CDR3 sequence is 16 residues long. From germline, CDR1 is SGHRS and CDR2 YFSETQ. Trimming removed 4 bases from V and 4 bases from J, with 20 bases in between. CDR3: CASSMPRDAASYGYTF. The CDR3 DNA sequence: TGCGCCAGCAGCATGCCCCGGGACGCTGCAAGCTATGGCTACACCTTC.

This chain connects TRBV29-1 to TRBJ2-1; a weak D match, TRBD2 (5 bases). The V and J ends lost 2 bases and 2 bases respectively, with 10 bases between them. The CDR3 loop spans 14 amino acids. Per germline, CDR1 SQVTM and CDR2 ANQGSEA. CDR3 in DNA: TGCAGCGTTGAAAACGGGAAAGCCTACAATGAGCAGTTCTTC. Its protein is CSVENGKAYNEQFF.

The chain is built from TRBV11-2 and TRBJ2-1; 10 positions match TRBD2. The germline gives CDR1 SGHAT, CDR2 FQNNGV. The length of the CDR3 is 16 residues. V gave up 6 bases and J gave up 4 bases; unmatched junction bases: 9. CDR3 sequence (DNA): TGTGCCAGCAGACTATTTGGACTAGCGGAGTACAATGAGCAGTTCTTC. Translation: CASRLFGLAEYNEQFF.